These T cell receptor beta chains were read from a single sample in a study of cytomegalovirus exposure and HLA in healthy donors. Measured with immunoSEQ multiplex PCR; TCRdb has only the in-frame clones, and not every one. The sample yields around 140,000 clones, about 83% seen once. The specimen sequenced was PBMCs. Receptor source: a man aged 40-55 years in good health and CMV-seropositive. CDR3s include the opening cysteine and the closing phenylalanine or tryptophan. Each record gives: clone size, J gene, V gene, D gene, CDR3 protein, CDR3 DNA. A D gene is named only where the DNA matches it firmly. Expanded clones are given a class, and other clones once, few, many or no size at all.

- | TRBJ2-3 | TRBV5-4 | TRBD2 | CASSLGGVSTDTQYF | TGTGCCAGCAGCCTTGGGGGGGTTAGCACAGATACGCAGTATTTT
- | TRBJ1-5 | TRBV19 | TRBD1 | CASSTDRFNQPQHF | TGTGCCAGTAGTACGGACAGGTTTAATCAGCCCCAGCATTTT
- | TRBJ2-7 | TRBV28 | TRBD1 | CASGAGQGRYEQYF | TGTGCCAGCGGAGCGGGACAGGGTAGGTACGAGCAGTACTTC
- | TRBJ1-2 | TRBV14 | - | CASSQGARGVGYTF | TGTGCCAGCAGCCAAGGTGCCCGGGGGGTCGGCTACACCTTC
few | TRBJ2-5 | TRBV5-1 | - | CASSLTLATQYF | TGCGCCAGCAGCTTGACGCTAGCGACCCAGTACTTC
once | TRBJ2-5 | TRBV9 | - | CASSVMAGSQETQYF | TGTGCCAGCAGCGTAATGGCAGGAAGCCAAGAGACCCAGTACTTC
- | TRBJ2-1 | TRBV29-1 | TRBD2 | CSVASGSSYNEQFF | TGCAGCGTTGCTAGCGGGAGCTCCTACAATGAGCAGTTCTTC
- | TRBJ1-4 | TRBV13 | TRBD1 | CASSLRGGRPEKLFF | TGTGCCAGCAGCTTGAGAGGGGGCCGGCCTGAAAAACTGTTTTTT
- | TRBJ2-1 | TRBV10-2 | TRBD1 | CASKDRANEQFF | TGCGCCAGCAAGGACAGGGCCAATGAGCAGTTCTTC
once | TRBJ1-5 | TRBV2 | TRBD1 | CASSQPPTGRKSNQPQHF | TGTGCCAGCAGTCAACCTCCGACAGGGAGGAAGAGCAATCAGCCCCAGCATTTT
- | TRBJ2-2 | TRBV2 | TRBD1 | CASRGTGDTGELFF | TGTGCCAGCAGGGGGACAGGGGACACCGGGGAGCTGTTTTTT
- | TRBJ2-7 | TRBV29-1 | TRBD1 | CSVDLDRGYEQYF | TGCAGCGTCGACCTAGACAGGGGCTACGAGCAGTACTTC
- | TRBJ2-3 | TRBV5-4 | TRBD2 | CASSLSSGSVHTDTQYF | TGTGCCAGCAGCTTGAGTAGCGGGAGTGTACACACAGATACGCAGTATTTT
- | TRBJ2-1 | TRBV10-2 | TRBD2 | CASRTGGLAGLPPFF | TGCGCCAGCAGGACAGGGGGACTAGCGGGACTCCCCCCATTCTTC
- | TRBJ2-7 | TRBV6-5 | - | CASSYRGSYEQYF | TGTGCCAGCAGTTACAGGGGCTCCTACGAGCAGTACTTC
- | TRBJ2-1 | TRBV19 | - | CASTLQGRNEQFF | TGTGCCAGTACCCTACAGGGTCGAAATGAGCAGTTCTTC
- | TRBJ2-1 | TRBV7-6 | TRBD2 | CASSLMGTSGLINEQFF | TGTGCCAGCAGCTTAATGGGCACTAGCGGGTTAATAAATGAGCAGTTCTTC
- | TRBJ2-1 | TRBV27 | TRBD1 | CASSLLGQGHPREQFF | TGTGCCAGCAGTCTACTGGGACAGGGGCACCCTCGCGAGCAGTTCTTC
few | TRBJ2-5 | TRBV10-3 | - | CAISARGTDETQYF | TGTGCCATCAGTGCTAGGGGTACGGACGAGACCCAGTACTTC
- | TRBJ2-1 | TRBV9 | - | CASSVAGDYNEQFF | TGTGCCAGCAGCGTAGCGGGAGACTACAATGAGCAGTTCTTC
- | TRBJ1-1 | TRBV19 | - | CASRPGERTEAFF | TGTGCCAGTAGGCCAGGGGAGAGGACTGAAGCTTTCTTT
- | TRBJ2-3 | TRBV19 | TRBD2 | CATISGRAGDTQYF | TGTGCCACAATTAGCGGGAGGGCAGGAGATACGCAGTATTTT
few | TRBJ2-7 | TRBV9 | TRBD2 | CASSVTSGDYEQYF | TGTGCCAGCAGCGTCACTAGCGGGGACTACGAGCAGTACTTC
- | TRBJ1-2 | TRBV7-9 | - | CASSLGGHRNYGYTF | TGTGCCAGCAGCTTAGGAGGACACCGGAACTATGGCTACACCTTC
- | TRBJ1-1 | TRBV11-1 | - | CASSLGLGAQIPEAFF | TGTGCCAGCAGCTTAGGTTTGGGGGCGCAGATCCCTGAAGCTTTCTTT
- | TRBJ2-7 | TRBV5-6 | - | CASSLETVGEQYF | TGTGCCAGCAGCTTGGAGACAGTAGGCGAGCAGTACTTC
- | TRBJ2-1 | TRBV25-1 | - | CASSELSGAEQFF | TGTGCCAGCAGTGAATTATCGGGTGCTGAGCAGTTCTTC
- | TRBJ1-2 | TRBV5-1 | TRBD1 | CASSSGQEPSYGYTF | TGCGCCAGCAGCTCCGGACAGGAACCCTCCTATGGCTACACCTTC
- | TRBJ2-6 | TRBV9 | TRBD1 | CASTLGQGAGGANVLTF | TGTGCCAGCACCCTAGGACAGGGGGCAGGTGGGGCCAACGTCCTGACTTTC
- | TRBJ1-1 | TRBV19 | - | CASSAGQPMNTEAFF | TGTGCCAGTAGTGCCGGACAGCCAATGAACACTGAAGCTTTCTTT
- | TRBJ2-3 | TRBV6-5 | TRBD2 | CASRPLAGTTDTQYF | TGTGCCAGCAGGCCCCTAGCGGGAACCACAGATACGCAGTATTTT
- | TRBJ1-1 | TRBV7-3 | - | CASSLGEGSGTEAFF | TGTGCCAGCAGCTTAGGCGAGGGCTCGGGGACTGAAGCTTTCTTT
- | TRBJ1-1 | TRBV29-1 | - | CSADRENTEAFF | TGCAGCGCCGACAGAGAGAACACTGAAGCTTTCTTT
- | TRBJ2-5 | TRBV18 | TRBD1 | CASSPGDRGETQYF | TGTGCCAGCTCACCTGGGGACAGGGGAGAGACCCAGTACTTC
- | TRBJ2-7 | TRBV5-6 | - | CASSLQFYEQYF | TGTGCCAGCAGCTTACAGTTCTACGAGCAGTACTTC
- | TRBJ1-1 | TRBV7-9 | TRBD1 | CASSLGDRDNTEAFF | TGTGCCAGCAGCTTAGGGGACAGGGACAACACTGAAGCTTTCTTT
once | TRBJ2-2 | TRBV6-5 | - | CASSYSYSPGTGELFF | TGTGCCAGCAGTTACTCTTACAGTCCTGGCACCGGGGAGCTGTTTTTT
- | TRBJ2-7 | TRBV7-8 | - | CASSQMGAAGSYEQYF | TGTGCCAGCAGCCAAATGGGGGCAGCGGGGTCCTACGAGCAGTACTTC
- | TRBJ2-6 | TRBV5-6 | - | CASSFGAQGANVLTF | TGTGCCAGCAGCTTCGGTGCACAGGGGGCCAACGTCCTGACTTTC
- | TRBJ1-2 | TRBV6-6 | TRBD1 | CASSYRDSQAMGYTF | TGTGCCAGCAGTTACCGGGACAGCCAAGCGATGGGCTACACCTTC
- | TRBJ2-7 | TRBV18 | - | CASSPSQGFYEQYF | TGTGCCAGCTCACCGAGTCAGGGGTTCTACGAGCAGTACTTC
- | TRBJ2-4 | TRBV4-3 | - | CASSQDGRGDSQYF | TGCGCCAGCAGCCAAGATGGAAGGGGGGACAGTCAGTACTTC
- | TRBJ1-6 | TRBV30 | TRBD1 | CAWMGQAGSPLHF | TGTGCCTGGATGGGACAGGCGGGTTCACCCCTCCACTTT
- | TRBJ1-1 | TRBV14 | - | CASSQSAAVAFF | TGTGCCAGCAGCCAAAGCGCAGCGGTAGCTTTCTTT
- | TRBJ2-7 | TRBV7-9 | - | CSSSPGQLEQYF | TGTTCCAGCAGCCCCGGACAGCTCGAGCAGTACTTC
- | TRBJ1-3 | TRBV10-1 | TRBD1 | CASSRQGGNTIYF | TGCGCCAGCAGCCGACAGGGTGGAAACACCATATATTTT
- | TRBJ2-7 | TRBV5-4 | - | CASSRGGPYEQYF | TGTGCCAGCAGCCGAGGAGGGCCCTACGAGCAGTACTTC
- | TRBJ2-2 | TRBV9 | TRBD2 | CASSISGTELFF | TGTGCCAGCAGTATTAGCGGGACGGAGCTGTTTTTT
few | TRBJ1-5 | TRBV7-9 | - | CSSSQDSLPNQPQHF | TGTTCCAGCAGCCAGGACTCTCTACCCAATCAGCCCCAGCATTTT
few | TRBJ2-5 | TRBV28 | - | CASSLPNGQTQYF | TGTGCCAGCAGTTTACCCAACGGACAAACCCAGTACTTC
- | TRBJ2-3 | TRBV5-1 | - | CASSLRSTDTQYF | TGCGCCAGCTCCCTCCGGAGCACAGATACGCAGTATTTT
- | TRBJ2-1 | TRBV9 | - | CASSVAFDEQFF | TGTGCCAGCAGCGTAGCTTTCGATGAGCAGTTCTTC
- | TRBJ1-2 | TRBV6-5 | - | CASSYSEGALYGYTF | TGTGCCAGCAGTTACTCGGAGGGAGCCCTCTATGGCTACACCTTC
- | TRBJ2-7 | TRBV7-2 | TRBD2 | CASSLRGGGGRATEQYF | TGTGCCAGCAGCTTAAGAGGAGGCGGCGGGAGGGCAACCGAGCAGTACTTC
- | TRBJ2-7 | TRBV30 | - | CAWSAPPGEQYF | TGTGCCTGGAGTGCGCCCCCAGGGGAGCAGTACTTC
- | TRBJ1-5 | TRBV28 | - | CASSLGRGNQPQHF | TGTGCCAGCAGTTTAGGCAGGGGCAATCAGCCCCAGCATTTT
- | TRBJ1-2 | TRBV7-9 | TRBD1 | CASTPGQGNYGYTF | TGTGCCAGCACCCCCGGACAGGGGAACTATGGCTACACCTTC
- | TRBJ2-1 | TRBV15 | - | CATSRDDPRDGNEQFF | TGTGCCACCAGCAGAGATGATCCCCGGGATGGCAATGAGCAGTTCTTC